This T cell receptor beta chain is drawn from a study of blood T cell repertoires in COVID-19. With V trimmed by 4 bases and J by 7 bases, 4 bases remained unmatched. The CDR3 totals 14 residues. CDR1 SEHNR and CDR2 FQNEAQ come from the germline V gene (reference sequence). Clones were read by immunoSEQ multiplex PCR, and TCRdb kept only the in-frame ones, dropping some. This sample carries over 150,000 clones, about 95% of them seen once, and the ten largest clones take 0.6% to 0.9%. The receptor was derived from a young man with COVID-19, enrolled during active disease. The sequencing sample was made of peripheral blood. The rearrangement uses TRBV7-9 and TRBJ2-2; 9 bases agree with TRBD1. The chain's CDR3 is CASSSGQGIGELFF. For the CDR3, the DNA is TGTGCCAGCAGCTCCGGACAGGGGATCGGGGAGCTGTTTTTT.